In its sample, the clone carrying this TCR beta chain was seen many times. The antigen remains unidentified. Compared with germline, one end of the junction differs, possibly owing to a read error. CDR1 MDHEN and CDR2 SYDVKM come from the germline V gene. The CDR3 spans 16 residues. TCR beta CDR3 sequences were amplified from RNA transcripts. The HTBI set primed first-round TCR CDR3 RT-PCR. Each CDR3 protein is one row after TCRdb ran MiXCR on the multiplex PCR reads. This repertoire shows roughly 700,000 distinct CDR3 sequences, roughly 17% found once; its top ten account for less than 20%. Hyperthyroidism was newly diagnosed in patients aged 18 to 65 (duration under 2 months). Exclusion of patients followed from uncontrolled infection, other autoimmune disease, pregnancy or lactation. The sample belongs to a study of T cells in Graves' hyperthyroidism and ophthalmopathy. On the study more broadly: Blood from the periphery was taken at initial diagnosis, before any treatment.

General observations from the study: Blood also carried most thyroid clonotypes expanded above 0.001.

This chain uses TRBV28 with TRBJ2-6, with D possibly called TRBD1 or TRBD2 (5 bases each). Sequencing was performed on blood. This TCR was recovered from a man in his fifties or sixties with Graves' hyperthyroidism. The CDR3 spells CASSSPGTSGANVPTF. In nucleotides, the CDR3 is TGTGCCAGCAGTTCCCCAGGGACCTCTGGGGCCAACGTCCCGACTTTC.